This TCR beta chain appears in the sequencing data of a study of blood T cell repertoires in COVID-19 (dated by TCRdb to about 2020). Background for the entire study: Collaborator samples came from the United States, Italy and Spain and covered acute and convalescent phases of COVID-19. The prospective study material was composed of cDNA or gDNA derived from T cells, B-cell-depleted T cells, or PBMCs. Subjects who had been exposed to COVID-19, were actively infected with it, or had recovered from it provided the deeply sampled blood TCRbeta repertoires that made up the dataset. A freely available public database, intended as a resource for researchers studying the immune response to SARS-CoV-2, is where the repertoires were released. Samples came from the ongoing ImmuneRACE study (first 160 participants) plus 1,254 subjects from 6 global collaborators. Nearly every sample came with metadata listing a de-identified subject ID, COVID-19 status, age in years and sex. Where HLA class I and class II types were available, the types were taken from metadata supplied by the sample provider, not from assay-based typing. Here is what the overall study found, with its caveats: How much clinical and demographic metadata was included differed by source and by participant, and the metadata was provided uncurated.

This clone was counted between two and nine times. Its antigen target is currently unknown. It has no much larger one-base neighbor in the sample; base qualities were not kept. Each collaborating institution followed its own protocols to collect whole blood in K2EDTA tubes. For TCRbeta analysis, collaborators shipped samples as frozen whole blood, isolated PBMCs, or DNA extracted from either of those sample types. TCRbeta CDR3 regions were amplified from genomic DNA by means of the immunoSEQ Assay, a bias-controlled multiplex PCR. Regarding the original processing steps: The number of nucleated cells in each sample was estimated from the amplification of reference gene primers within the assay. To quantify the absolute abundance of each unique TCRbeta CDR3 rearrangement, sequence reads were collapsed and filtered. For each sample, productive Simpson clonality was calculated by taking the square root of Simpson's diversity index across productive rearrangements. Drawn from immuneACCESS, this table holds only the in-frame rearrangements with V and J called that TCRdb kept. Clones are partly lost; checked studies trace under half to an unresolved V gene and leave the rest unexplained. From that table come the V and J calls and clone size; the DNA was used to work out D and trimming. The sample includes roughly 120,000 clones, with 65% to 90% observed a single time. The top ten constitute about an eighth of the sample.

Counted from cysteine to phenylalanine, this CDR3 has 15 amino acids. Here the CDR3 DNA is all that survives: 45 bases in frame from base 1. Trimming costs V 4 bases and J 7 bases, and their ends lie 16 bases apart. The germline V gene (reference sequence) gives CDR1 as LGHDT and CDR2 as YNNKEL. The TCR sequence derives from a human donor in a cohort sampled during active COVID-19. Material: peripheral blood. This chain joins TRBV3-1 (or the pseudogene TRBV3-2) to TRBJ1-4; a tentative D call is TRBD1 (5 bases match). The bases read TGTGCCAGCAGCCTTGTAGGGGATATAGGTGAAAAACTGTTTTTT. It encodes CASSLVGDIGEKLFF.